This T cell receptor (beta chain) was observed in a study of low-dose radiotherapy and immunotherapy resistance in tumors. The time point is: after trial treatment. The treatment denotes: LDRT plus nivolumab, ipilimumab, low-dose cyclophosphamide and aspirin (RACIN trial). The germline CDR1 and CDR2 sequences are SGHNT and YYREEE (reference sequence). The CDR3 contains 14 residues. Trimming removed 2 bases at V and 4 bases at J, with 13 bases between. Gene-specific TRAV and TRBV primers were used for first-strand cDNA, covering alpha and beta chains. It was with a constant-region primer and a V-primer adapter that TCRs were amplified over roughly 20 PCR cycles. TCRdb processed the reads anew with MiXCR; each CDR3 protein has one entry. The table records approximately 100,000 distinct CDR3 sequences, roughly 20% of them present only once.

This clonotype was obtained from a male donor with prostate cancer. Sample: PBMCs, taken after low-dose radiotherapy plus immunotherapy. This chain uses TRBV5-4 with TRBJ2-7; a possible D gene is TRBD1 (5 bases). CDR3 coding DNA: TGTGCCAGCAGCTTCGGGCAGGGAATTTACGAGCAGTACTTC. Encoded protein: CASSFGQGIYEQYF.